Sequencing of this T cell receptor beta chain was carried out in a study of CD8+CD57+ T cells in acquired aplastic anemia listed by TCRdb under 2018. Context from the whole study: Extracted DNA from sorted CD4+ and CD8+ cells averaged 3.2 ug, ranging from roughly 0.17 to 27.4 ug. For healthy donor samples, the average read count was around 9.9 million for CD4+ cells and roughly 11 million for CD8+ cells.

V sheds 1 base and J sheds 2 bases, leaving 12 bases between their ends. Its CDR3 holds 15 amino acids, cysteine through phenylalanine. The CDR3 DNA has 45 bases and is translated from base 1. From a lookup of the germline V gene (reference sequence), CDR1 and CDR2 are SEHNR and FQNEAQ. In the study, sorted CD4+ and CD8+ blood T cells from patients with severe aplastic anemia and from healthy subjects underwent deep sequencing of TCR repertoires. Ficoll-Paque density gradient centrifugation was used to isolate peripheral blood mononuclear cells. Before DNA was extracted, CD4+ and CD8+ T cells were sorted using either FACS or magnetic beads. Points the paper makes about the study in general: CD8+ Simpson's diversity did not differ significantly between patients and healthy controls (P=0.060). Although 25 to 30 CD8+ CDR3 sequences were shared by patients and controls, these sequences appeared highly expressed in patients and within the immunodominant clones of patients.

TCR beta VDJ combination and CDR3 sequence profiling used genomic DNA as the template. An Illumina HiSeq 2000 was used for TCR repertoire sequencing. Concerning the study's data processing: TRBV/TRBJ rearrangement plots, CDR3 size and DJ length profiles, and Simpson's diversity index were used to evaluate the repertoires. The immunodominant clone was defined as the most abundant DNA sequence in deep sequencing data. CDR3 amino acid sequences were checked for sharing across subjects and were also compared against the VDJdb database and published repertoires. TCRdb reworked the public reads: Q25 trimming with fastp, MiXCR clone assembly, productive beta chains retained. Here each entry gathers all rows of one CDR3 protein and keeps the most common genes and DNA. The V and J calls come from TCRdb's annotation, not from the publication. The sample data list about 190,000 distinct CDR3 sequences, and roughly half of these were observed just once. The ten largest clonotypes hold more than 15% of the sample.

A word on this clonotype: Its cognate antigen has yet to be identified. Qualities for individual bases were not recorded, and no much larger clone is one base off.

Material: sorted CD4+, CD8+, or CD8+CD57+ T cells (not recorded which) from PBMCs. The clonotype originates from a human donor in good health, serving as a control. The V and J segments used are TRBV7-9 and TRBJ2-7, with a weak D call of TRBD1 (5 bases match). The CDR3 amino acid sequence is: CASSLDRQGPYEQYF. Here is the DNA: TGTGCCAGCAGCTTAGATAGGCAGGGTCCCTACGAGCAGTACTTC.